This is a list of T cell receptor beta chains from one sample in a study of metastatic and nonmetastatic thyroid tumors. TCRdb re-called the PCR reads via MiXCR. The sample has roughly 63,000 clones, about a sixth seen once. The sequencing input was blood. All receptors derive from a male donor with papillary thyroid cancer or a benign thyroid nodule (not recorded which). Some clones in this sample may be carry-over from other donors' samples. Each CDR3 is given with its conserved first and last residue. The order of the fields is clone size, V gene, J gene, D gene, CDR3 protein, CDR3 DNA. The D gene is left open where the match is weak. Clone sizes are given selectively: once, few, many, or a class where the clone is expanded.

many	TRBV30	TRBJ1-6	NA	CAWSGLFNSPLHF	TGTGCCTGGAGTGGGCTATTTAATTCACCCCTCCACTTT
NA	TRBV4-1	TRBJ2-3	NA	CASSQVYERNTDTQYF	TGCGCCAGCAGCCAAGTTTACGAGAGAAACACAGATACGCAGTATTTT
many	TRBV12-3/TRBV12-4	TRBJ2-2	TRBD1	CASSDRGNTGELFF	TGTGCCAGCAGTGACAGGGGGAACACCGGGGAGCTGTTTTTT
many	TRBV6-1	TRBJ1-2	NA	CASSGGPWIDSNGYTF	TGTGCCAGCAGTGGGGGGCCGTGGATAGACAGTAATGGCTACACCTTC
few	TRBV6-5	TRBJ2-2	NA	CASSYSSPVELFF	TGCGCCAGCAGTTACTCGAGCCCCGTGGAGCTGTTTTTT
many	TRBV11-1	TRBJ2-7	NA	CASSSALPYEQYF	TGTGCCAGCAGTTCGGCTCTCCCCTACGAGCAGTACTTC
few	TRBV29-1	TRBJ2-5	TRBD2	CSVGGRGGAETQYF	TGCAGCGTCGGCGGGCGGGGGGGTGCAGAGACCCAGTACTTC
NA	TRBV6-1	TRBJ2-7	NA	CASSPDSSSYEQYF	TGTGCCAGCAGCCCCGACAGTAGCTCCTACGAGCAGTACTTC
many	TRBV10-3	TRBJ1-6	NA	CAISERTGYIPLHF	TGTGCCATCAGTGAGCGAACAGGGTATATTCCCCTCCACTTT
many	TRBV12-5	TRBJ2-5	TRBD1	CASVLTGGPQETQYF	TGTGCTAGTGTATTGACAGGGGGACCCCAAGAGACCCAGTACTTC
many	TRBV7-3	TRBJ1-6	TRBD1	CASSLINRGPWNSPLHF	TGTGCCAGCAGCCTAATAAACAGGGGACCTTGGAATTCACCCCTCCACTTT
NA	TRBV12-3/TRBV12-4	TRBJ1-1	TRBD1	CASSGQGYTEAFF	TGTGCCAGCAGTGGACAGGGTTACACTGAAGCTTTCTTT
NA	TRBV6-1	TRBJ1-2	NA	CASSDPYRDMDGYTF	TGTGCCAGCAGTGACCCGTACAGGGATATGGATGGCTACACCTTC
few	TRBV6-1	TRBJ2-6	NA	CASRVRGANVLTF	TGTGCCAGCAGAGTTAGGGGGGCCAACGTCCTGACTTTC
many	TRBV9	TRBJ2-2	TRBD2	CASSLAGAGELFF	TGTGCCAGCAGCCTAGCGGGGGCGGGGGAGCTGTTTTTT
many	TRBV20-1	TRBJ2-7	NA	CSARDPGGLYEQYF	TGCAGTGCTAGAGATCCCGGGGGGCTCTACGAGCAGTACTTC
NA	TRBV6-2/TRBV6-3	TRBJ2-1	NA	CASVSHTYYELGVSNEQFF	TGTGCCAGCGTTAGTCATACCTATTACGAGCTGGGGGTTAGCAATGAGCAGTTCTTC
many	TRBV20-1	TRBJ2-5	NA	CSVPIVGDLQETQYF	TGCAGTGTACCGATAGTAGGGGACCTCCAAGAGACCCAGTACTTC
NA	TRBV11-2	TRBJ2-1	TRBD2	CASSLGIGRAKNDQFF	TGTGCCAGCAGCTTAGGGATCGGGAGGGCCAAGAATGATCAGTTCTTC